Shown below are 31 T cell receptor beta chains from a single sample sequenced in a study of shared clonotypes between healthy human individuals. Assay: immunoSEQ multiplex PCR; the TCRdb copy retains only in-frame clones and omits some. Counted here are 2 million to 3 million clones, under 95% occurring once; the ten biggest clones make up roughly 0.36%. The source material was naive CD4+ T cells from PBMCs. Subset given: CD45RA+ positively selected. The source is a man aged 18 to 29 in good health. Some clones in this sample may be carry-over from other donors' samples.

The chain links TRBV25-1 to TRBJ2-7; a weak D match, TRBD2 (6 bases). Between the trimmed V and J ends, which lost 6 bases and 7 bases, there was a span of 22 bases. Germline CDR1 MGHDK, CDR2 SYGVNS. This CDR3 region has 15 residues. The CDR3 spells CASSREGAIRGEQYF. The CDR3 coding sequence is TGTGCCAGCAGCCGAGAGGGAGCCATTCGGGGGGAGCAGTACTTC.

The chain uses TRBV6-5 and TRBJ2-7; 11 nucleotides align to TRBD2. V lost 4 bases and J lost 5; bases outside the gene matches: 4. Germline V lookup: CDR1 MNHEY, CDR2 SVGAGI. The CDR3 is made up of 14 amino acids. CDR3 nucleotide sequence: TGTGCCAGCAGTTTAGCGGGAGGGCCCCACGAGCAGTACTTC. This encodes CASSLAGGPHEQYF.

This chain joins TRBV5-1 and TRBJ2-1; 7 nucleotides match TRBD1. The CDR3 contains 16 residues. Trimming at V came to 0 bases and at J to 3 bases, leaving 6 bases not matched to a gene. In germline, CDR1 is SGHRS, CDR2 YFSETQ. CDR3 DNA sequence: TGCGCCAGCAGCTTGGCCACAGGGGATTACTACAATGAGCAGTTCTTC. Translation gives CASSLATGDYYNEQFF. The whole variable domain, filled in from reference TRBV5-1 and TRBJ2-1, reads KAGVTQTPRYLIKTRGQQVTLSCSPISGHRSVSWYQQTPGQGLQFLFEYFSETQRNKGNFPGRFSGRQFSNSRSEMNVSTLELGDSALYLCASSLATGDYYNEQFFGPGTRLTVL.

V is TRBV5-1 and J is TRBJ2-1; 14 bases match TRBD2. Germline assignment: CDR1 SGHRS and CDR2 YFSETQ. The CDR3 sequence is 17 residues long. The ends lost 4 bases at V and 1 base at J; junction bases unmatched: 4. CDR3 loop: CASSRLAGGSSYNEQFF. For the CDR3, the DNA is TGCGCCAGCAGCAGACTAGCGGGAGGGAGTTCCTACAATGAGCAGTTCTTC.

Here the CDR3 reads CASSIDRGRSGYTF. CDR3 coding DNA: TGTGCCAGTAGTATTGACAGGGGGCGAAGTGGCTACACCTTC. The rearrangement links TRBV19 to TRBJ1-2; 10 bases map to TRBD1. The junction had 5 bases not matched to a gene; V was cut back by 3 bases and J by 7 bases. The CDR3 loop spans 14 amino acids. CDR1 and CDR2 (germline): LNHDA, SQIVND (reference sequence).

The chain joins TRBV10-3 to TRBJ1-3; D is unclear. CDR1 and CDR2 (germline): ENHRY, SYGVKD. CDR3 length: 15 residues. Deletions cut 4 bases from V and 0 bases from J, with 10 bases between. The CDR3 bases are TGTGCCATCAGTGGTGGAGTTCTCTCTGGAAACACCATATATTTT. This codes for CAISGGVLSGNTIYF.

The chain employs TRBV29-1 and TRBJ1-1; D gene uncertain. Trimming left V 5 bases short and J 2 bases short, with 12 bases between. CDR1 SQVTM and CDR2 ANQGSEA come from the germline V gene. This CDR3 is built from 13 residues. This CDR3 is CSVYGETNTEAFF. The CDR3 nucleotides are TGCAGCGTTTATGGAGAAACAAACACTGAAGCTTTCTTT.

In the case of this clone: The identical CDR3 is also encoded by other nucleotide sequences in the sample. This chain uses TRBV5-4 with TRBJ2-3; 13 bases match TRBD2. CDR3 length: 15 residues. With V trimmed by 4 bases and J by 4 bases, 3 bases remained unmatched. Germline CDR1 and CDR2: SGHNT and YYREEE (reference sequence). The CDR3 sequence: CASSPGLAGADTQYF. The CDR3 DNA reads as TGTGCCAGCAGCCCCGGACTAGCGGGAGCAGATACGCAGTATTTT.

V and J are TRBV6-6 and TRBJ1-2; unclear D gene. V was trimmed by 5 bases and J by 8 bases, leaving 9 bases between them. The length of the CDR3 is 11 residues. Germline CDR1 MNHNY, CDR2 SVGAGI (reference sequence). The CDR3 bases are TGTGCCAGCAGTCGCGACGGCGGCTACACCTTC. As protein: CASSRDGGYTF.

The CDR3 loop reads CASSEFSGYGANVLTF. The CDR3 nucleotides read TGTGCCAGCAGTGAGTTCTCGGGGTATGGGGCCAACGTCCTGACTTTC. The chain is built from TRBV2 and TRBJ2-6, with a possible D match to TRBD2 (5 bases). This CDR3 contains 16 residues. The ends were cut back, 3 bases at V and 3 bases at J, with 12 bases in the middle. Per germline, CDR1 SNHLY and CDR2 FYNNEI.

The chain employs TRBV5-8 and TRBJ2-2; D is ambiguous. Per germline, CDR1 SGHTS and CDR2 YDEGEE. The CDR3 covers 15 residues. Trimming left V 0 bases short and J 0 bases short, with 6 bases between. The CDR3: CASSLGVSNTGELFF. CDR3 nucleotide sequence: TGTGCCAGCAGCTTGGGGGTTTCGAACACCGGGGAGCTGTTTTTT.

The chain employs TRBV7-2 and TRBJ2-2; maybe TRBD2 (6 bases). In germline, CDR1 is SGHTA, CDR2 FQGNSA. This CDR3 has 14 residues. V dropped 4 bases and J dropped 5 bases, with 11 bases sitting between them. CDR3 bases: TGTGCCAGCAGCTCGACTAGTGGTACCGGGGAGCTGTTTTTT. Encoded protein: CASSSTSGTGELFF.

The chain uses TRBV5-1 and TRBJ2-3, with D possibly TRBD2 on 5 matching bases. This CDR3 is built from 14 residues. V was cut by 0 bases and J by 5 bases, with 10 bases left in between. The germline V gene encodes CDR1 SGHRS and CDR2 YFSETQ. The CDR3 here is CASSLEDLVDTQYF. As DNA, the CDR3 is TGCGCCAGCAGCTTGGAGGACTTAGTAGATACGCAGTATTTT.

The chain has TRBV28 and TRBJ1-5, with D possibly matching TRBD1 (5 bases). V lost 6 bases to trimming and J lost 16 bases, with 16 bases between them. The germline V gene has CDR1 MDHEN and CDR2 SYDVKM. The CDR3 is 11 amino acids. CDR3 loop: CASSSGTSAHF. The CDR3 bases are TGTGCCAGCAGCTCCGGGACCTCGGCTCATTTT. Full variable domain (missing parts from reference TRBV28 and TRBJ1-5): DVKVTQSSRYLVKRTGEKVFLECVQDMDHENMFWYRQDPGLGLRLIYFSYDVKMKEKGDIPEGYSVSREKKERFSLILESASTNQTSMYLCASSSGTSAHFGDGTRLSIL.

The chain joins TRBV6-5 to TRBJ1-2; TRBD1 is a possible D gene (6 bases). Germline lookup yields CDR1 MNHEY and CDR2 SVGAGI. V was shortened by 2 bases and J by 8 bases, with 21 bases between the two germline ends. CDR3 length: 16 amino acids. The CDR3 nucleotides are TGTGCCAGCAGTTACGACAGGCAGGCCCTTGTCGGGGGCTACACCTTC. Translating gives CASSYDRQALVGGYTF.

This CDR3 reads CASSPQQGASEQYF. CDR3 nucleotide sequence: TGTGCCAGCTCACCGCAGCAGGGGGCTAGCGAGCAGTACTTC. The chain combines TRBV18 with TRBJ2-7, with TRBD1 matching 8 bases. The V and J ends lost 3 bases and 6 bases, in that order; junction bases with no gene match: 7. The germline V gene encodes CDR1 KGHSH and CDR2 LQKENI. CDR3 length equals 14 residues. Full variable domain (rest looked up from reference TRBV18 and TRBJ2-7): NAGVMQNPRHLVRRRGQEARLRCSPMKGHSHVYWYRQLPEEGLKFMVYLQKENIIDESGMPKERFSAEFPKEGPSILRIQQVVRGDSAAYFCASSPQQGASEQYFGPGTRLTVT.

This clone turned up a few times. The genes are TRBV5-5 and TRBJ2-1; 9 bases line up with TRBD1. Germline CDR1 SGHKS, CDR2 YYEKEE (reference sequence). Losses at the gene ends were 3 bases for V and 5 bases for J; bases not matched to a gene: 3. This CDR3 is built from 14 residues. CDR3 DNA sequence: TGTGCCAGCAGCTGGAGGACAGGGGACAATGAGCAGTTCTTC. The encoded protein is CASSWRTGDNEQFF.

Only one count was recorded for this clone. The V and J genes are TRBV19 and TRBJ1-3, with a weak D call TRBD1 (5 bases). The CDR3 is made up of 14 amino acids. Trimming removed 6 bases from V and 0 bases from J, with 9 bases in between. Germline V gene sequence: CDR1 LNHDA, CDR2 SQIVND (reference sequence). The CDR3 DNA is TGTGCCAGTAGAGGGACCCACTCTGGAAACACCATATATTTT. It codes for CASRGTHSGNTIYF.

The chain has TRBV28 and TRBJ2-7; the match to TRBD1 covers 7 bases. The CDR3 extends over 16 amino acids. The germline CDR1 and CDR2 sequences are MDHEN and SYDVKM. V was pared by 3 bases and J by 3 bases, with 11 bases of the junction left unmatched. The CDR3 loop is CASSFHLGRQGYEQYF. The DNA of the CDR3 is TGTGCCAGCAGTTTCCATCTTGGGAGACAGGGCTACGAGCAGTACTTC.

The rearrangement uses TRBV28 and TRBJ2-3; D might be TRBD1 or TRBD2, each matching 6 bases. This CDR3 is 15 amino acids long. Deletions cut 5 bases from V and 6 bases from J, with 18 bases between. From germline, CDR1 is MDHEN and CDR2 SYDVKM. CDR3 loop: CASSPGDIPPDTQYF. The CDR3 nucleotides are TGTGCCAGCAGTCCGGGGGACATCCCGCCGGATACGCAGTATTTT.

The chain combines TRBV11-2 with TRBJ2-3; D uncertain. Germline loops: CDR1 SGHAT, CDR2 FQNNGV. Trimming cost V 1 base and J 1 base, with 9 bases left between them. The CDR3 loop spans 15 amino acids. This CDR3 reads CASSLVLGGTDTQYF. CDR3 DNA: TGTGCCAGCAGCTTAGTGCTGGGTGGCACAGATACGCAGTATTTT.

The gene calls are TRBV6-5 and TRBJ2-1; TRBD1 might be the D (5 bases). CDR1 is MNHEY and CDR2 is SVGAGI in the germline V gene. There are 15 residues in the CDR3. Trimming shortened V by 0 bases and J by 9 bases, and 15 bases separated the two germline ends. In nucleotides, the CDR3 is TGTGCCAGCAGTTACTCTAGTTATTCTAGGGGTGAGCAGTTCTTC. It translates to CASSYSSYSRGEQFF.

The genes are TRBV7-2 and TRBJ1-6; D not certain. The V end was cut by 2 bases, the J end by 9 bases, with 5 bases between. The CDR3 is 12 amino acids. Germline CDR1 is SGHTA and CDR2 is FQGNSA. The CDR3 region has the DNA TGTGCCAGCAGCTTATGGTCTTCACCCCTCCACTTT. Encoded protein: CASSLWSSPLHF.

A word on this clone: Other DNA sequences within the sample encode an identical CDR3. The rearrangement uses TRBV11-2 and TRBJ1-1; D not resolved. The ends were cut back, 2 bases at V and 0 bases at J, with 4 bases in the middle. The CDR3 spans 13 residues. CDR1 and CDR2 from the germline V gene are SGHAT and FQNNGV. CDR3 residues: CASSLFMNTEAFF. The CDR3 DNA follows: TGTGCCAGCAGCTTATTTATGAACACTGAAGCTTTCTTT.

The CDR3: CASSPGVPSGSSYEQYF. The CDR3 DNA reads TGTGCCAGCAGCCCGGGGGTACCTAGCGGGAGTTCGTACGAGCAGTACTTC. The chain is built from TRBV5-4 and TRBJ2-7; the match to TRBD2 covers 10 bases. The length of the CDR3 is 17 residues. V shed 4 bases and J 4 bases; nucleotides not matched to a gene: 14. Per the germline V gene, CDR1 is SGHNT and CDR2 is YYREEE (reference sequence).

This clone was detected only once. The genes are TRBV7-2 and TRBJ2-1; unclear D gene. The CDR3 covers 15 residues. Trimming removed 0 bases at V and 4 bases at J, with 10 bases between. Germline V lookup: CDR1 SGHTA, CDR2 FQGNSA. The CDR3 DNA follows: TGTGCCAGCAGCTTAGCGGAATGGTATTACAATGAGCAGTTCTTC. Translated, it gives CASSLAEWYYNEQFF. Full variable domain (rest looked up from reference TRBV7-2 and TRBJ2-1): GAGVSQSPSNKVTEKGKDVELRCDPISGHTALYWYRQSLGQGLEFLIYFQGNSAPDKSGLPSDRFSAERTGGSVSTLTIQRTQQEDSAVYLCASSLAEWYYNEQFFGPGTRLTVL.

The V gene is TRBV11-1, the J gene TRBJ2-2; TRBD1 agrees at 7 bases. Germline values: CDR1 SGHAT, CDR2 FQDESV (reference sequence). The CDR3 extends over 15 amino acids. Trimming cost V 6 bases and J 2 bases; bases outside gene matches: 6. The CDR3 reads CASSFGTVNTGELFF. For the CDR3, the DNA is TGTGCCAGCAGTTTCGGGACAGTAAACACCGGGGAGCTGTTTTTT.

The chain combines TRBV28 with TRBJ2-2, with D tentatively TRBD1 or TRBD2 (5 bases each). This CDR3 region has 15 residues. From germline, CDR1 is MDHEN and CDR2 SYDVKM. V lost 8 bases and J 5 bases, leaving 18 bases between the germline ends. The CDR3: CASSPGRLGTGELFF. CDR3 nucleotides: TGTGCCAGCTCCCCGGGGCGGCTGGGGACCGGGGAGCTGTTTTTT. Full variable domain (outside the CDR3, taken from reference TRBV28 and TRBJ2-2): DVKVTQSSRYLVKRTGEKVFLECVQDMDHENMFWYRQDPGLGLRLIYFSYDVKMKEKGDIPEGYSVSREKKERFSLILESASTNQTSMYLCASSPGRLGTGELFFGEGSRLTVL.

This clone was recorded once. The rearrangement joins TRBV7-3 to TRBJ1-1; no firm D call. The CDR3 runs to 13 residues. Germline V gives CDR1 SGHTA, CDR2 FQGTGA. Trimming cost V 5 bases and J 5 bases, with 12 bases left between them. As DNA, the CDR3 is TGTGCCAGCAGCCCGGCGGGCAGGACTGAAGCTTTCTTT. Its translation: CASSPAGRTEAFF. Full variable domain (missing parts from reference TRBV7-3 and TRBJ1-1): GAGVSQTPSNKVTEKGKYVELRCDPISGHTALYWYRQSLGQGPEFLIYFQGTGAADDSGLPNDRFFAVRPEGSVSTLKIQRTERGDSAVYLCASSPAGRTEAFFGQGTRLTVV.

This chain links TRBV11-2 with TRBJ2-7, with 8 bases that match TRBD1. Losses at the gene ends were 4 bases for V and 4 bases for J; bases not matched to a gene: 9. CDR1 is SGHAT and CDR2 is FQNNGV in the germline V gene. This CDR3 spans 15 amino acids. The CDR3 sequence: CASSSSTGDPYEQYF. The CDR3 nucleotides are TGTGCCAGCAGCTCCTCGACAGGGGACCCATACGAGCAGTACTTC.

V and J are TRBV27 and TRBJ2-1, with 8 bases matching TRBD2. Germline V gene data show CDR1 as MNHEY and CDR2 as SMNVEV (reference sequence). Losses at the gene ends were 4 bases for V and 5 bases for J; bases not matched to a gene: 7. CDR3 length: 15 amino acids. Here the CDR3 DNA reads TGTGCCAGCAGTTCCATTGGAGCGGGAGACAATGAGCAGTTCTTC. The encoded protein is CASSSIGAGDNEQFF.